One sample yielded the 15 T cell receptor beta chains listed below, sequenced in a study of a mutant IDH1 vaccine in newly diagnosed glioma. Here immunoSEQ multiplex PCR was the method, and the copy in TCRdb shows in-frame clones only, minus some. Of 41,000 or so clones listed, more than 80% were seen once; the top ten hold around 1.5%. Their antigen targets remain unknown. The time point was: week 35, safety follow-up. Each dose delivered 300 ug of mutant IDH1 20-mer peptide subcutaneously with imiquimod. Sequencing was performed on PBMCs, taken from a glioma patient whose treatment included an IDH1 peptide vaccine. These receptors were taken from a man aged 35-49 years with glioma.

V and J are TRBV6-1 and TRBJ2-2; 7 bases agree with TRBD2. J was trimmed by 1 base and V by 4 bases; bases with no gene match: 6. CDR1 and CDR2 (germline): MNHNS, SASEGT. CDR3 size: 16 residues. The CDR3 sequence is CASSAFGGGNTGELFF. The CDR3 nucleotides read TGTGCCAGCAGTGCTTTCGGCGGGGGGAACACCGGGGAGCTGTTTTTT.

This clone occurred once. The CDR3 nucleotides read TGTGCCAGCAGTCCCCGGGGGTGGAGGTCCGGGGAGCTGTTTTTT. Encoded protein: CASSPRGWRSGELFF. The chain combines TRBV6-1 with TRBJ2-2, with D maybe TRBD2 (6 bases). With 5 bases removed from V and 6 bases from J, the gap between germline ends came to 16 bases. The CDR3 sequence is 15 residues long. Germline loops: CDR1 MNHNS, CDR2 SASEGT.

The genes are TRBV7-2 and TRBJ1-5; no definite D call. V lost 2 bases and J 2 bases, leaving 7 bases between the germline ends. Germline CDR1 is SGHTA and CDR2 is FQGNSA. This CDR3 contains 14 residues. The DNA for the CDR3 is TGTGCCAGCAGCTTACAGGCAGGCAATCAGCCCCAGCATTTT. Protein: CASSLQAGNQPQHF.

The rearrangement joins TRBV19 to TRBJ1-5, with D possibly TRBD1 on 6 matching bases. V lost 5 bases to trimming and J lost 6 bases, with 11 bases between them. The V gene's germline CDR1 is LNHDA and CDR2 SQIVND (reference sequence). The CDR3 is 13 amino acids. CDR3 nucleotides: TGTGCCAGTAGTCCGACAGGACTTCAGCCCCAGCATTTT. Translated: CASSPTGLQPQHF. Complete variable domain (other parts from reference TRBV19 and TRBJ1-5): DGGITQSPKYLFRKEGQNVTLSCEQNLNHDAMYWYRQDPGQGLRLIYYSQIVNDFQKGDIAEGYSVSREKKESFPLTVTSAQKNPTAFYLCASSPTGLQPQHFGDGTRLSIL.

The rearrangement uses TRBV6-1 and TRBJ1-1; D unclear. The germline gives CDR1 MNHNS, CDR2 SASEGT. The CDR3 consists of 14 residues. V was clipped by 6 bases and J by 0 bases, with 11 bases between them. The CDR3 loop reads CASRAAALNTEAFF. The CDR3 DNA follows: TGTGCCAGCAGGGCAGCCGCCTTGAACACTGAAGCTTTCTTT.

This chain links TRBV28 with TRBJ2-5; a weak D match, TRBD1 (6 bases). Germline CDR1 is MDHEN and CDR2 is SYDVKM. This CDR3 has 14 residues. V lost 5 bases, J lost 5 bases, and 15 bases lay in between. The CDR3 DNA sequence: TGTGCCAGCAGTGTATCCAGGGGTATTGAGACCCAGTACTTC. It is translated as CASSVSRGIETQYF.

The chain is built from TRBV18 and TRBJ1-3; D call uncertain. CDR3 size: 15 residues. Trimming left V 4 bases short and J 1 base short, with 11 bases between. Germline loops: CDR1 KGHSH, CDR2 LQKENI. CDR3 loop: CASSRDTGSGNTIYF. The CDR3 coding sequence is TGTGCCAGCTCACGCGACACTGGGTCTGGAAACACCATATATTTT.

The chain recombines TRBV7-2 with TRBJ2-1; D is uncertain. The CDR3 is made up of 13 amino acids. The germline CDR1 and CDR2 sequences are SGHTA and FQGNSA. V was shortened by 3 bases and J by 4 bases, with 7 bases between the two germline ends. The CDR3 loop is CASSFSAYNEQFF. The CDR3 DNA follows: TGTGCCAGCAGCTTTTCGGCTTACAATGAGCAGTTCTTC.

The chain has TRBV5-1 and TRBJ2-7; D gene uncertain. The CDR3 totals 12 residues. Germline V gene data show CDR1 as SGHRS and CDR2 as YFSETQ. Trimming removed 0 bases at V and 6 bases at J, with 7 bases between. DNA of the CDR3: TGCGCCAGCAGCTTGGAAGGGCGCGAGCAGTACTTC. This translates into CASSLEGREQYF.

In this sample, this clone turned up a few times. The rearrangement joins TRBV2 to TRBJ2-7, with 8 bases aligning to TRBD1. The CDR3 consists of 15 residues. Germline V lookup: CDR1 SNHLY, CDR2 FYNNEI. With 6 bases clipped from V and 2 bases from J, the junction kept 9 bases outside the gene matches. CDR3 sequence reads: CASRPTGQGTYEQYF. DNA of the CDR3: TGTGCCAGCAGGCCGACTGGACAGGGTACCTACGAGCAGTACTTC. The full variable domain, completed using reference TRBV2 and TRBJ2-7, is EPEVTQTPSHQVTQMGQEVILRCVPISNHLYFYWYRQILGQKVEFLVSFYNNEISEKSEIFDDQFSVERPDGSNFTLKIRSTKLEDSAMYFCASRPTGQGTYEQYFGPGTRLTVT.

Written as DNA, the CDR3 is TGTGCCAGCAGCCCCACATACAGGGTAACCGGGGAGCAGTACTTC. Protein sequence: CASSPTYRVTGEQYF. V gene TRBV7-9 combines with J gene TRBJ2-7, with D tentatively TRBD1 (6 bases). Trimming took 5 bases from V and 7 from J, leaving 21 bases between them. Germline values: CDR1 SEHNR, CDR2 FQNEAQ (reference sequence). The CDR3 consists of 15 residues.

The V call is TRBV15, the J call TRBJ2-7; 9 bases align to TRBD1. Trimming at V came to 4 bases and at J to 5 bases, leaving 3 bases not matched to a gene. CDR3 size: 13 residues. Germline-derived CDR1 and CDR2 are LNHNV and YYDKDF (reference sequence). The CDR3 loop reads CATSNRDRDEQYV. Written as DNA, the CDR3 is TGTGCCACCAGCAACCGGGACAGGGACGAGCAGTACGTC.

The chain has TRBV9 and TRBJ2-5; 8 positions match TRBD1. The CDR3 totals 15 residues. The V gene's germline CDR1 is SGDLS and CDR2 YYNGEE. Trimming at V came to 4 bases and at J to 2 bases, leaving 7 bases not matched to a gene. The CDR3 region has the DNA TGTGCCAGCAGCCCTCTCAGGGGGCTGCAAGAGACCCAGTACTTC. Its protein product is CASSPLRGLQETQYF.

This clone is deemed medium-sized. The rearrangement links TRBV30 to TRBJ1-3; D ambiguous. CDR1 and CDR2 from the germline V gene are GTSNPN and SVGIG (reference sequence). The CDR3 consists of 12 residues. Trimming pared 4 bases from V and 4 bases from J, leaving 8 bases between. This CDR3 reads CAWKASGNTIYF. The CDR3 bases are TGTGCCTGGAAGGCCAGCGGAAACACCATATATTTT.

The rearrangement joins TRBV5-8 to TRBJ2-6; no reliable D call. V was trimmed by 5 bases and J by 0 bases, leaving 3 bases between them. The CDR3 has 13 residues. Germline V gives CDR1 SGHTS, CDR2 YDEGEE. For the CDR3, the DNA is TGTGCCAGCAGGGGCTCTGGGGCCAACGTCCTGACTTTC. It specifies CASRGSGANVLTF.